Below, one TCR beta chain is given with its context. The antigen remains undetermined. This sample was taken from a study of OX40 agonist ivuxolimab in advanced cancers. Background on the study: Patients received intravenous ivuxolimab every 2 weeks at 0.01 to 10 mg/kg. Points from the study as a whole: Some patients who did not respond also had low normalized T-cell clonal expansion. Antigen specificity was not determined for the expanded peripheral T cells. Both blood CD4+ and CD8+ T cells showed clonal growth by week 6 at 0.1 to 3.0 mg/kg.

TCRdb's table, derived via immunoSEQ multiplex PCR, lists solely in-frame clones and lacks some. The sample lists 80,000 to 100,000 clones, about nine tenths occurring once. Germline loops: CDR1 MGHRA, CDR2 YSYEKL. This CDR3 has 15 amino acids. V lost 3 bases and J 1 base, leaving 13 bases between the germline ends. The rearrangement uses TRBV4-1 and TRBJ2-7, with D possibly matching TRBD2 (5 bases). Sequences were derived from CD4+ or CD8+ T cells sorted from blood, sampled in a trial of the OX40 agonist ivuxolimab. The clonotype comes from an adult with an advanced solid tumor such as melanoma, head and neck, liver or kidney cancer. The CDR3 DNA follows: TGCGCCAGCAGCCATCTCCTAGCTGCTTCCTACGAGCAGTACTTC. Residues: CASSHLLAASYEQYF.